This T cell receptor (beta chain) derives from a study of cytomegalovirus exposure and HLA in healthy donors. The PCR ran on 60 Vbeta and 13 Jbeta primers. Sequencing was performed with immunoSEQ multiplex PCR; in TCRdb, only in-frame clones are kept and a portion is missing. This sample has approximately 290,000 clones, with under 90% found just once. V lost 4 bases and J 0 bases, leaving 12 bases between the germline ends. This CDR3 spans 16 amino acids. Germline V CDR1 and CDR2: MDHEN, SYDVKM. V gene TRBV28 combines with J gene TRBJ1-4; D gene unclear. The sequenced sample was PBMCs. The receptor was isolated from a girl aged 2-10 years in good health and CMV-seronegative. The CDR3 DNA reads TGTGCCAGCAGTTCGCCGGGTTCTGCAACTAATGAAAAACTGTTTTTT. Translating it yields CASSSPGSATNEKLFF.